Detailed here is one T cell receptor (beta chain). The target antigen is unknown. Germline V lookup: CDR1 SGHTA, CDR2 FQGTGA. Trimming took 4 bases from V and 1 from J, leaving 12 bases between them. This CDR3 has 15 residues. These data come from a study of T-cell memory formation after mild COVID-19. Study-wide background: Across donors, TCR clusters were largely donor specific. Study-wide results and caveats: Whereas later expanders leaned CD4+, clones contracting day 15 to 85 showed a balanced CD4/CD8 makeup.

TCRdb reprocessed the 5' RACE reads with MiXCR, giving one entry per CDR3 protein. The profile shows 550,000 to 600,000 distinct CDR3 sequences, roughly 17% of them singletons. The TCR comes from an adult woman who had mild COVID-19 (a few samples of this study predate the infection). Cell type and time point are not known. The chain has TRBV7-3 and TRBJ2-3, with unresolved D. Sample: PBMCs or a T cell subset sorted from them (not recorded which). This CDR3 is CASSSPDKGTDTQYF. DNA for the CDR3: TGTGCCAGCAGCTCACCGGATAAGGGCACAGATACGCAGTATTTT.